Reported below is one T cell receptor (beta chain). Trimming shortened V by 5 bases and J by 5 bases, and 21 bases separated the two germline ends. The CDR3 totals 16 residues. Germline values: CDR1 SGHKS, CDR2 YYEKEE (reference sequence). This sample is drawn from a study of shared clonotypes between healthy human individuals. Original data processing: Filtering of immunoSEQ junctional sequences could not match full-length read filtering. Some clones are missing from TCRdb's copy, which holds only in-frame ones; the method was immunoSEQ multiplex PCR. That table supplies the V and J calls and clone size; D and trimming were determined from the DNA. The table records about 2.4 million clones, roughly 93% of them present only once.

The sequence was obtained from a man younger than 35 in good health. Some clones in this sample may be carry-over from other donors' samples. The chain carries TRBV5-5 and TRBJ2-3; D might be TRBD1 (5 bases). Sequenced sample: naive CD4+ T cells from PBMCs. The subset was: CD45RA+ positively selected. The DNA of the CDR3 is TGTGCCAGCAGACCCCTCCCTAGGGGATTCGGAGATACGCAGTATTTT. Its protein product is CASRPLPRGFGDTQYF.